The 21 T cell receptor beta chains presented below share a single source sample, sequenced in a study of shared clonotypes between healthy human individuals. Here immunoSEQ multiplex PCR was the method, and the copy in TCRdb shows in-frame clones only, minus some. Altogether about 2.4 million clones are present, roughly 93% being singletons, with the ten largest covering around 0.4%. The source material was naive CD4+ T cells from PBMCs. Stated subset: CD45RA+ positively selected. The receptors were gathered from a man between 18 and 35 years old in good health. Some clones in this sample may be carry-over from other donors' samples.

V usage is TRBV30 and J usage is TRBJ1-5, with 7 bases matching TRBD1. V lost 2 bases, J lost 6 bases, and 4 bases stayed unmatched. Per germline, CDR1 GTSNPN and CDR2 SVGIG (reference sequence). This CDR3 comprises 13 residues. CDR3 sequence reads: CAWSPTGVQPQHF. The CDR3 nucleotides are TGTGCCTGGAGTCCAACAGGGGTTCAGCCCCAGCATTTT.

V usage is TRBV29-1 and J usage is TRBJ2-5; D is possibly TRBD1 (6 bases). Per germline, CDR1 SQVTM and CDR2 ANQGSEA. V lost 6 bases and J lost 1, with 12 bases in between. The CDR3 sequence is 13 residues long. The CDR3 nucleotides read TGCAGCGTGTCCCGGGACACCCAAGAGACCCAGTACTTC. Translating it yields CSVSRDTQETQYF.

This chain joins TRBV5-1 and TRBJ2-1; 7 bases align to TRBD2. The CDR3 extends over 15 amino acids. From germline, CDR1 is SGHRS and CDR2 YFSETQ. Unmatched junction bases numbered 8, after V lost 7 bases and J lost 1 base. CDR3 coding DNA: TGCGCCAGCGGAATGGCGGGAGTATCCTACAATGAGCAGTTCTTC. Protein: CASGMAGVSYNEQFF.

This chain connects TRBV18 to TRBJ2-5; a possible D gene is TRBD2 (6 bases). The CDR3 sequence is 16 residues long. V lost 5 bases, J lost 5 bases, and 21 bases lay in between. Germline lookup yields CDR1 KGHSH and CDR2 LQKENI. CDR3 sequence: CASSSSSTGVRETQYF. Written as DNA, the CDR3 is TGTGCCAGCTCATCCTCCTCCACGGGGGTTCGGGAGACCCAGTACTTC.

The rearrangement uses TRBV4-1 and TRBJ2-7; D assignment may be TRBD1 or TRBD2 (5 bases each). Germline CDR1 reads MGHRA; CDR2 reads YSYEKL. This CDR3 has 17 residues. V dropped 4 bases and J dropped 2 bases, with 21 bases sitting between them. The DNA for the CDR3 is TGCGCCAGCAGCCGGCAAGTCTCCGGGACGTACCCCTACGAGCAGTACTTC. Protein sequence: CASSRQVSGTYPYEQYF.

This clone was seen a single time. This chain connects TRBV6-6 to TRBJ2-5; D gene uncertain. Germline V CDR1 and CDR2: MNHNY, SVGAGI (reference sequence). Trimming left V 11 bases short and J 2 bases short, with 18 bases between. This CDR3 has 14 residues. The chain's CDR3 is CACHMRDLQETQYF. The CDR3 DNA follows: TGTGCCTGCCATATGAGAGACCTACAAGAGACCCAGTACTTC.

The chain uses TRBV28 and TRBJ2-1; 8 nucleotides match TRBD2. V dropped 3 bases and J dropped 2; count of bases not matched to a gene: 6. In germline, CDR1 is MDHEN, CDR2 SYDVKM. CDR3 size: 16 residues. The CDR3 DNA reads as TGTGCCAGCAGTTTTAGCGGGGCTACCCCCTACAATGAGCAGTTCTTC. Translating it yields CASSFSGATPYNEQFF.

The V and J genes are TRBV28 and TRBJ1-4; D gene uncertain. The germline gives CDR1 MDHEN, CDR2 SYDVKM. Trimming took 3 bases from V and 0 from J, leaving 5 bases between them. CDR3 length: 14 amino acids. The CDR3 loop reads CASSFSPTNEKLFF. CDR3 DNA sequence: TGTGCCAGCAGTTTCTCTCCAACTAATGAAAAACTGTTTTTT.

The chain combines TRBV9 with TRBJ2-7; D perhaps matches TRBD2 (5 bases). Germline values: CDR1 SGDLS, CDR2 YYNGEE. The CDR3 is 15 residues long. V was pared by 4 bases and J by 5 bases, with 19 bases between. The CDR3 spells CASSPVVLDTDEQYF. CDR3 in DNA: TGTGCCAGCAGCCCCGTGGTACTAGACACGGACGAGCAGTACTTC.

The CDR3 DNA reads TGTGCCGGAAGGACAGATAACACCGGGGAGCTGTTTTTT. It specifies CAGRTDNTGELFF. The chain couples TRBV2 to TRBJ2-2; maybe TRBD1 (6 bases). The CDR3 covers 13 residues. The V end lost 11 bases, the J end lost 2 bases, and 12 bases lay between the germline ends. Germline CDR1 is SNHLY and CDR2 is FYNNEI. Complete variable domain (other parts from reference TRBV2 and TRBJ2-2): EPEVTQTPSHQVTQMGQEVILRCVPISNHLYFYWYRQILGQKVEFLVSFYNNEISEKSEIFDDQFSVERPDGSNFTLKIRSTKLEDSAMYFCAGRTDNTGELFFGEGSRLTVL.

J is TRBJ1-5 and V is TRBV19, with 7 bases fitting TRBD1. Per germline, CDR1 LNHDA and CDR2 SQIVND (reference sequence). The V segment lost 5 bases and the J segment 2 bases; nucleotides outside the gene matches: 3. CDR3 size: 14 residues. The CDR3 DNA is TGTGCCAGTAGTTTCGGACAGGGCAATCAGCCCCAGCATTTT. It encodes CASSFGQGNQPQHF. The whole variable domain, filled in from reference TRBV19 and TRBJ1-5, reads DGGITQSPKYLFRKEGQNVTLSCEQNLNHDAMYWYRQDPGQGLRLIYYSQIVNDFQKGDIAEGYSVSREKKESFPLTVTSAQKNPTAFYLCASSFGQGNQPQHFGDGTRLSIL.

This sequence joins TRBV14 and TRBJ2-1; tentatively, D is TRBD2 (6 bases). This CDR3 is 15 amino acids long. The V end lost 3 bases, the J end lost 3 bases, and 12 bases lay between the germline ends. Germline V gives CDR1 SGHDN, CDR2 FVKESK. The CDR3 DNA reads TGTGCCAGCAGCCAGATCCTAGCGCTCTACAATGAGCAGTTCTTC. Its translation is CASSQILALYNEQFF.

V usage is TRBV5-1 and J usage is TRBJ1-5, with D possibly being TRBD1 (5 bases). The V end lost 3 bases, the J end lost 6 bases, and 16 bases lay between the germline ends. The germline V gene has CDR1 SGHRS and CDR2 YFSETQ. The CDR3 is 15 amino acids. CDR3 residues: CASSYVSGNGQPQHF. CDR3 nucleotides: TGCGCCAGCAGCTACGTTTCAGGGAACGGTCAGCCCCAGCATTTT.

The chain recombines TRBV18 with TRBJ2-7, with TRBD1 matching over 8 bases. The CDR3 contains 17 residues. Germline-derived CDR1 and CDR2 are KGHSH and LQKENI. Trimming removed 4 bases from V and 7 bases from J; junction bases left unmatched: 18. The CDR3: CASSLRPPGQVSGEQYF. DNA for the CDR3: TGTGCCAGCTCACTTCGTCCTCCGGGACAGGTATCGGGAGAGCAGTACTTC.

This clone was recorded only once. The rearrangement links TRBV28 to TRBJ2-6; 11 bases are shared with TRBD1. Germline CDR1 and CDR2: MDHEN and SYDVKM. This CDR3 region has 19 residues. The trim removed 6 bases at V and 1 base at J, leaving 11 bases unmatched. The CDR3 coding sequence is TGTGCCAGCAGAGTCCGCGGACAGGGGGCACGTTCTGGGGCCAACGTCCTGACTTTC. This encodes CASRVRGQGARSGANVLTF.

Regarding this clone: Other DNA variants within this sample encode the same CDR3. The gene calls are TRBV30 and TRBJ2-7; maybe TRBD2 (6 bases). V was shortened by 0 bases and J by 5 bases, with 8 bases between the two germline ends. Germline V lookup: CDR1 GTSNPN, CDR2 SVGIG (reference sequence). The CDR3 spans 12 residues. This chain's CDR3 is CAWSVLADEQYF. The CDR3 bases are TGTGCCTGGAGTGTACTAGCTGACGAGCAGTACTTC.

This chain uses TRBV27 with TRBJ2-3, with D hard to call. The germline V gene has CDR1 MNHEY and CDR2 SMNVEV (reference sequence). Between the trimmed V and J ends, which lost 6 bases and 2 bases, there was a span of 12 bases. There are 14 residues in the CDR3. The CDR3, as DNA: TGTGCCAGCAGCCCCAGGTGGGACACAGATACGCAGTATTTT. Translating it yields CASSPRWDTDTQYF.

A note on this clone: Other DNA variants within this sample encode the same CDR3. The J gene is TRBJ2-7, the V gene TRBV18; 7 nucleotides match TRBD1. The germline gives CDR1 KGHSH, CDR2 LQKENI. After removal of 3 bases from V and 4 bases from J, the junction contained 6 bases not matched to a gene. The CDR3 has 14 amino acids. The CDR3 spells CASSPTGTDYEQYF. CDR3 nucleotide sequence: TGTGCCAGCTCACCGACCGGGACAGATTACGAGCAGTACTTC. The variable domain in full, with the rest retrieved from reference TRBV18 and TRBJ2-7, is NAGVMQNPRHLVRRRGQEARLRCSPMKGHSHVYWYRQLPEEGLKFMVYLQKENIIDESGMPKERFSAEFPKEGPSILRIQQVVRGDSAAYFCASSPTGTDYEQYFGPGTRLTVT.

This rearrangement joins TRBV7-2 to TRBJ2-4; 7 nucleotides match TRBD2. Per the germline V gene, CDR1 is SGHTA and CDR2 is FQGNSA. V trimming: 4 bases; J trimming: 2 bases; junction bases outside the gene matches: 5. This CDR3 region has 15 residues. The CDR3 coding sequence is TGTGCCAGCAGCTGGGGGGGAGCCCCCAAAAACATTCAGTACTTC. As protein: CASSWGGAPKNIQYF.

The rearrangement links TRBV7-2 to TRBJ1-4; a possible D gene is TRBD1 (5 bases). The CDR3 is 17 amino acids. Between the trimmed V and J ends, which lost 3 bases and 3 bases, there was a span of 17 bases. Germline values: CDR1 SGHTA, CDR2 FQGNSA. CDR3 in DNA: TGTGCCAGCAGCTTGTACGGTGCGGGGCTGGCTAATGAAAAACTGTTTTTT. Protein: CASSLYGAGLANEKLFF.

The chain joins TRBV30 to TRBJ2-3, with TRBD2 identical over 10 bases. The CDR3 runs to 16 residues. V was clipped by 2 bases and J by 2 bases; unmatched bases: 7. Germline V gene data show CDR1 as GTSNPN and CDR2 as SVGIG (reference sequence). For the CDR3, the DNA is TGTGCCTGGAGTACCACTAGCGGGGATACCACAGATACGCAGTATTTT. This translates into CAWSTTSGDTTDTQYF. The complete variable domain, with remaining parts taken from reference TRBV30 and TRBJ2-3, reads SQTIHQWPATLVQPVGSPLSLECTVEGTSNPNLYWYRQAAGRGLQLLFYSVGIGQISSEVPQNLSASRPQDRQFILSSKKLLLSDSGFYLCAWSTTSGDTTDTQYFGPGTRLTVL.